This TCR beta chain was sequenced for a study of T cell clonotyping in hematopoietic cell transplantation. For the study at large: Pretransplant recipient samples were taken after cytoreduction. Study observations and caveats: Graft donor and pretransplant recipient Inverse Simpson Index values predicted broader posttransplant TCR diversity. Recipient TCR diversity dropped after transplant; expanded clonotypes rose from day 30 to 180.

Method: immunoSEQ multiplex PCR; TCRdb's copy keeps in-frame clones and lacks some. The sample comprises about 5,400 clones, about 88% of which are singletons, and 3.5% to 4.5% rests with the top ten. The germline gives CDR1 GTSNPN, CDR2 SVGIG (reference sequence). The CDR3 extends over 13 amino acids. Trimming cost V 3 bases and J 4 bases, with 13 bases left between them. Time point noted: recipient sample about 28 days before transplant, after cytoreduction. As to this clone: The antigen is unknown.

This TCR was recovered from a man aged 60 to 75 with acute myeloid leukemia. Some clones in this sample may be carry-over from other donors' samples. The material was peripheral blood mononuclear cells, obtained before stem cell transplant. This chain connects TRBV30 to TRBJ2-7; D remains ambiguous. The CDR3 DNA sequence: TGTGCCTGGAGGGCAAGGGCGGAATACGAGCAGTACTTC. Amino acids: CAWRARAEYEQYF.